The next 30 T cell receptor beta chains were all read from a single sample in a study of cytomegalovirus exposure and HLA in healthy donors. The PCR contained 60 Vbeta and 13 Jbeta primers. Data came from immunoSEQ multiplex PCR; TCRdb stores just in-frame clones and leaves some out. The table has 110,000 or so clones, 70% to 80% seen once. The sample taken for sequencing was PBMCs. These receptors were collected from a woman aged 30 to 39 in good health and CMV-seropositive.

The V gene is TRBV2, the J gene TRBJ1-1; D not certain. Germline CDR1 SNHLY, CDR2 FYNNEI. Trimming removed 6 bases from V and 10 bases from J, with 15 bases in between. The CDR3 spans 12 residues. CDR3 nucleotides: TGTGCCAGCAGAAGGGAGTCCCCGGGAGCTTTCTTT. Protein sequence: CASRRESPGAFF.

In the case of this clone: One junction end disagrees with the germline gene, perhaps due to a read error. The rearrangement links TRBV7-9 to TRBJ2-3, with a tentative D call TRBD1 (5 bases). The CDR3 has 12 amino acids. Germline V CDR1 and CDR2: SEHNR, FQNEAQ (reference sequence). The CDR3 spells CSSKTDTDTQYF. The CDR3 bases are TGTTCCAGCAAGACAGACACAGATACGCAGTATTTT.

The chain uses TRBV6-5 and TRBJ2-5; D is perhaps TRBD2 (5 bases). Germline-derived CDR1 and CDR2 are MNHEY and SVGAGI. Trimming removed 2 bases at V and 1 base at J, with 11 bases between. The CDR3 sequence is 15 residues long. CDR3 in DNA: TGTGCCAGCAGTTACCGCCCGGGGTCCCAAGAGACCCAGTACTTC. Amino acids: CASSYRPGSQETQYF.

The chain combines TRBV5-1 with TRBJ2-5; 10 bases are a match to TRBD2. The CDR3 contains 15 residues. Germline CDR1 reads SGHRS; CDR2 reads YFSETQ. Trimming took 3 bases from V and 2 from J; bases not matched to a gene: 4. This CDR3 is CASSSSGGNQETQYF. In DNA form, the CDR3 reads TGCGCCAGCAGCTCTAGCGGGGGAAATCAAGAGACCCAGTACTTC.

This clone has only a few counts. The same CDR3 is also encoded by other DNA sequences in this sample. This chain joins TRBV18 and TRBJ2-7; D is ambiguous. Deletions cut 2 bases from V and 0 bases from J, with 5 bases between. Looked up from germline, CDR1 is KGHSH and CDR2 is LQKENI. The CDR3 loop spans 13 amino acids. CDR3 in amino acids: CASSPGSSYEQYF. CDR3 coding DNA: TGTGCCAGCTCACCAGGCAGCTCCTACGAGCAGTACTTC.

The chain has TRBV2 and TRBJ1-6; D gene uncertain. Trimming cost V 8 bases and J 11 bases, with 10 bases left between them. The CDR3 totals 11 residues. The germline gives CDR1 SNHLY, CDR2 FYNNEI. The CDR3 region is CASAPSPPLHF. CDR3 nucleotide sequence: TGTGCCAGCGCCCCGAGCCCACCCCTCCACTTT.

This chain uses TRBV28 with TRBJ1-1; D unclear. Germline V gene data show CDR1 as MDHEN and CDR2 as SYDVKM. This CDR3 comprises 12 residues. V lost 3 bases and J lost 7, with 9 bases in between. The CDR3 nucleotides read TGTGCCAGCAGTTTCAAGCTGATTGAAGCTTTCTTT. Translation: CASSFKLIEAFF.

This chain links TRBV6-5 with TRBJ2-7; possible D gene TRBD2, 5 bases. The CDR3 contains 14 residues. Germline V gene sequence: CDR1 MNHEY, CDR2 SVGAGI. Trimming left V 5 bases short and J 3 bases short, with 14 bases between. In nucleotides, the CDR3 is TGTGCCAGCAGTGCCGGGATCGGCGGCTACGAGCAGTACTTC. It specifies CASSAGIGGYEQYF.

Only a few counts were recorded for this clone. The chain links TRBV5-5 to TRBJ2-1; 8 nucleotides match TRBD1. CDR1 SGHKS and CDR2 YYEKEE come from the germline V gene (reference sequence). V shed 2 bases, J shed 11 bases, and the junction held 12 bases outside the gene matches. CDR3 length: 15 amino acids. The chain's CDR3 is CASSLIRGLGVQQFF. CDR3 nucleotide sequence: TGTGCCAGCAGCTTAATCAGGGGGCTAGGTGTGCAGCAGTTCTTC.

The V gene is TRBV9, the J gene TRBJ2-7, with 13 positions matching TRBD2. V shed 4 bases, J shed 0 bases, and the junction held 7 bases outside the gene matches. In germline, CDR1 is SGDLS, CDR2 YYNGEE. This CDR3 has 17 residues. The CDR3 loop is CASSTGTSGKSSYEQYF. The CDR3, as DNA: TGTGCCAGCAGCACCGGGACTAGCGGGAAGAGCTCCTACGAGCAGTACTTC.

CDR3 sequence: CASSQSDRDRGGDNYGYTF. DNA for the CDR3: TGCGCCAGCAGTCAATCGGACCGGGACAGGGGTGGAGATAACTATGGCTACACCTTC. V is TRBV23-1 and J is TRBJ1-2, with 10 bases fitting TRBD1. TRBV23-1 is treated as an ORF (open reading frame) with a function not yet certain. The junction had 11 bases not matched to a gene; V was cut back by 0 bases and J by 1 base. There are 19 residues in the CDR3.

V and J are TRBV5-6 and TRBJ2-5, with D possibly matching TRBD2 (7 bases). The CDR3 length is 16 residues. Germline CDR1 SGHDT, CDR2 YYEEEE. Trimming removed 0 bases at V and 5 bases at J, with 17 bases between. The CDR3 nucleotides read TGTGCCAGCAGCTTGGGCGTCGGGGGGCGAGGGGAGACCCAGTACTTC. This sequence encodes CASSLGVGGRGETQYF.

The chain is built from TRBV6-5 and TRBJ1-5; TRBD1 matches at 8 bases. The length of the CDR3 is 14 residues. The V gene end was trimmed by 6 bases and the J gene end by 4 bases; junction bases not matched to a gene: 5. Germline V gene data show CDR1 as MNHEY and CDR2 as SVGAGI. The CDR3, as DNA: TGTGCCAGCAGGTTGACAGGGGCTAATCAGCCCCAGCATTTT. Translating it yields CASRLTGANQPQHF.

This clone has just a few counts. The rearrangement joins TRBV18 to TRBJ1-2; D is perhaps TRBD1 (6 bases). The CDR3 consists of 15 residues. CDR1 KGHSH and CDR2 LQKENI come from the germline V gene. V lost 0 bases, J lost 6 bases, and 14 bases lay in between. The CDR3 here is CASSPPSRQDHGYTF. The CDR3 DNA is TGTGCCAGCTCACCACCGTCCAGACAGGATCATGGCTACACCTTC.

J is TRBJ1-5 and V is TRBV11-2, with a weak D call TRBD1 (5 bases). Germline-derived CDR1 and CDR2 are SGHAT and FQNNGV. This CDR3 comprises 13 residues. The V end was cut by 4 bases, the J end by 7 bases, with 11 bases between. The DNA of the CDR3 is TGTGCCAGCAGCTGGACGGGGGAACAGCCCCAGCATTTT. Translated: CASSWTGEQPQHF.

The chain carries TRBV27 and TRBJ2-7; 10 nucleotides line up with TRBD1. Germline CDR1 reads MNHEY; CDR2 reads SMNVEV (reference sequence). Unmatched junction bases numbered 11, after V lost 5 bases and J lost 7 bases. CDR3 size: 15 residues. This CDR3 reads CASSPTGTGAWEQYF. The CDR3 DNA sequence: TGTGCCAGCAGTCCTACCGGGACAGGGGCTTGGGAGCAGTACTTC.

V usage is TRBV6-6 and J usage is TRBJ1-2, with 8 bases matching TRBD1. This CDR3 spans 13 amino acids. Germline assignment: CDR1 MNHNY and CDR2 SVGAGI (reference sequence). After removal of 5 bases from V and 6 bases from J, the junction contained 5 bases not matched to a gene. CDR3 in amino acids: CASSPQGADGYTF. The DNA of the CDR3 is TGTGCCAGCAGTCCCCAGGGGGCAGATGGCTACACCTTC.

This clone showed up just once. This CDR3 is CASSEPGVRFYEQYF. The CDR3 DNA sequence: TGTGCCAGCAGTGAACCAGGGGTTAGGTTCTACGAGCAGTACTTC. The genes are TRBV25-1 and TRBJ2-5, with D perhaps TRBD1 (6 bases). The J call is uncertain, as TRBJ2-7 better fits the DNA end. The CDR3 totals 15 residues. The germline V gene has CDR1 MGHDK and CDR2 SYGVNS.

This clone was found once. The chain carries TRBV5-5 and TRBJ1-3; 7 bases line up with TRBD1. CDR1 and CDR2 from the germline V gene are SGHKS and YYEKEE (reference sequence). Trimming at V came to 2 bases and at J to 1 base, leaving 3 bases not matched to a gene. The CDR3 has 15 residues. The DNA for the CDR3 is TGTGCCAGCAGCTTCGACAGGGCTTCTGGAAACACCATATATTTT. Amino acids: CASSFDRASGNTIYF.

The V and J genes are TRBV2 and TRBJ1-1; no clear D. CDR1 is SNHLY, CDR2 FYNNEI, per germline. V was shortened by 8 bases and J by 1 base, with 11 bases between the two germline ends. This CDR3 is built from 13 residues. CDR3 DNA sequence: TGTGCCAGCCTAGCGGCGGCGAACACTGAAGCTTTCTTT. This gives the protein CASLAAANTEAFF. Looking up the rest from reference TRBV2 and TRBJ1-1 gives the full variable domain: EPEVTQTPSHQVTQMGQEVILRCVPISNHLYFYWYRQILGQKVEFLVSFYNNEISEKSEIFDDQFSVERPDGSNFTLKIRSTKLEDSAMYFCASLAAANTEAFFGQGTRLTVV.

The J gene is TRBJ2-5, the V gene TRBV6-6; 8 nucleotides agree with TRBD2. The CDR3 is 15 residues long. Per the germline V gene, CDR1 is MNHNY and CDR2 is SVGAGI (reference sequence). The V segment lost 0 bases and the J segment 3 bases; nucleotides outside the gene matches: 3. CDR3 sequence: CASSYSLAGKETQYF. The CDR3 DNA reads as TGTGCCAGCAGTTACTCTCTAGCGGGCAAAGAGACCCAGTACTTC.

The V and J genes are TRBV25-1 and TRBJ2-3; 8 bases are a match to TRBD1. The trim removed 8 bases at V and 1 base at J, leaving 2 bases unmatched. Germline lookup yields CDR1 MGHDK and CDR2 SYGVNS. There are 13 residues in the CDR3. For the CDR3, the DNA is TGTGCCAGCTTGGGACAGGGCACAGATACGCAGTATTTT. This gives the protein CASLGQGTDTQYF.

The chain recombines TRBV5-1 with TRBJ2-1; 8 bases match TRBD2. V shed 0 bases, J shed 7 bases, and the junction held 9 bases outside the gene matches. CDR1 is SGHRS and CDR2 is YFSETQ in the germline V gene. This CDR3 region has 16 residues. Written as DNA, the CDR3 is TGCGCCAGCAGCTTGGTTCCCCGGGAGGGCCAGAATGAGCAGTTCTTC. This translates into CASSLVPREGQNEQFF.

The chain employs TRBV4-1 and TRBJ1-2, with a possible D match to TRBD1 (5 bases). The CDR3 runs 15 residues. Germline V gene data show CDR1 as MGHRA and CDR2 as YSYEKL. Trimming shortened V by 1 base and J by 3 bases, and 12 bases separated the two germline ends. The CDR3 loop reads CASSQGSGEHYGYTF. CDR3 DNA: TGCGCCAGCAGCCAAGGATCGGGGGAACACTATGGCTACACCTTC.

V and J are TRBV30 and TRBJ2-2, with TRBD2 matching over 12 bases. Trimming cost V 4 bases and J 7 bases; bases outside gene matches: 7. Looked up from germline, CDR1 is GTSNPN and CDR2 is SVGIG (reference sequence). This CDR3 spans 15 amino acids. The CDR3 spells CAWTGLAGQSGELFF. CDR3 DNA: TGTGCCTGGACCGGACTAGCGGGACAGAGCGGGGAGCTGTTTTTT.

This clone showed up just once. The DNA for the CDR3 is TGTGCTAGTGGGTTTTCGTCCTCCACTTCGGCCGGGGAGCTGTTTTTT. Translation: CASGFSSSTSAGELFF. The V and J genes are TRBV12-5 and TRBJ2-2; D gene ambiguous. Germline lookup yields CDR1 LGHNT and CDR2 FRNRAP. The CDR3 is made up of 16 amino acids. V lost 6 bases and J lost 6, with 20 bases in between.

The V and J genes are TRBV5-6 and TRBJ1-1; D is possibly TRBD1 (6 bases). The germline gives CDR1 SGHDT, CDR2 YYEEEE. V was trimmed by 2 bases and J by 1 base, leaving 9 bases between them. CDR3 size: 14 residues. In DNA form, the CDR3 reads TGTGCCAGCAGCTTCGCAGGGGCGAACACTGAAGCTTTCTTT. Translation: CASSFAGANTEAFF.

The V call is TRBV6-1, the J call TRBJ1-4; TRBD1 is a possible D gene (6 bases). The germline V gene encodes CDR1 MNHNS and CDR2 SASEGT. The CDR3 is made up of 15 amino acids. V was clipped by 6 bases and J by 6 bases, with 17 bases between them. CDR3 in amino acids: CASSEITGFYEKLFF. The CDR3, as DNA: TGTGCCAGCAGCGAAATCACAGGGTTCTATGAAAAACTGTTTTTT.

The V gene is TRBV6-5, the J gene TRBJ1-6; TRBD1 is a possible D gene (6 bases). V lost 5 bases to trimming and J lost 5 bases, with 13 bases between them. Germline values: CDR1 MNHEY, CDR2 SVGAGI. The CDR3 has 15 amino acids. The CDR3: CASSLSDSHNSPLHF. CDR3 sequence (DNA): TGTGCCAGCAGTCTCTCGGACAGTCATAATTCACCCCTCCACTTT.

The chain is built from TRBV30 and TRBJ2-5; no clear D. CDR1 and CDR2 from the germline V gene are GTSNPN and SVGIG (reference sequence). V shed 0 bases and J shed 5 bases, with 4 bases lying between them. The CDR3 is made up of 11 amino acids. CDR3 region: CAWSVRETQYF. Written as DNA, the CDR3 is TGTGCCTGGAGTGTACGGGAGACCCAGTACTTC.